The clone carrying this T cell receptor beta chain was seen only a few times. This specimen comes from a study of human T cells and chemical hapten exposure. As for time point: pre-sensitization, week 0. This sample's treatment: therapeutic diphenylcyclopropenone sensitization with weekly scalp DPC. Total RNA came from unfractionated whole blood. In the original analysis: Ranging from about 23,224 to 750,000, TCR counts per sample had a median value of 95,638. TCRdb re-derived calls from the RACE reads in MiXCR, one entry per CDR3 protein. These V and J calls rely on TCRdb rather than the paper's analysis. The data show about 350,000 distinct CDR3 sequences, with about 5% seen just once and under 9.5% held by the top ten. The sequence derives from a young woman with alopecia areata. Some clones in this sample may be carry-over from other donors' samples. Sequencing was performed on whole blood, taken in connection with sensitization to the hapten diphenylcyclopropenone (DPC).

The CDR3 bases are TGCAGTGCAATCCGTGAGGATCGTAATTCACCCCTCCACTTT. Encoded protein: CSAIREDRNSPLHF. V gene TRBV20-1 combines with J gene TRBJ1-6; D unclear. V was trimmed by 6 bases and J by 6 bases, leaving 15 bases between them. Germline V gene lookup returns CDR1 DFQATT and CDR2 SNEGSKA (reference sequence). The CDR3 is 14 residues long.